This is a list of T cell receptor beta chains from one sample in a study of CD8 T cells in ankylosing spondylitis. A single record per CDR3 protein comes from TCRdb applying MiXCR to the 5' RACE reads. This sample carries 650,000 to 800,000 distinct CDR3 sequences, around a fifth of them seen once, and the ten largest clones take over 15%. The specimen was blood, either unsorted or a sorted T cell fraction (not recorded which). The receptor set was obtained from a male donor with ankylosing spondylitis. Each CDR3 is given with its conserved first and last residue. A D gene is named only where the DNA matches it firmly. For some rows the clone size is stated as once, few or many, or as a class when expanded; others skip it.

V: TRBV6-1; J: TRBJ1-5; size: -; D: -; CDR3: CASSEGTPGSYQPQHF; DNA: TGTGCCAGCAGTGAAGGGACCCCCGGGAGCTATCAGCCCCAGCATTTT
V: TRBV5-1; J: TRBJ2-7; size: -; D: -; CDR3: CASRDGVEQYF; DNA: TGCGCCAGCAGGGACGGCGTGGAGCAGTACTTC
V: TRBV20-1; J: TRBJ1-1; size: few; D: TRBD1; CDR3: CSAEGTGGLVYEAFF; DNA: TGCAGTGCAGAAGGGACAGGTGGATTGGTCTATGAAGCTTTCTTT
V: TRBV6-1; J: TRBJ1-1; size: -; D: -; CDR3: CASNLFTEGAGEAFF; DNA: TGTGCCAGCAATCTTTTTACTGAAGGGGCGGGAGAAGCTTTCTTT
V: TRBV21-1; J: TRBJ1-2; size: -; D: -; CDR3: CASSKGRDRGNGYTF; DNA: TGTGCCAGCAGCAAAGGCAGGGACAGGGGGAATGGCTACACCTTC
V: TRBV9; J: TRBJ2-6; size: -; D: -; CDR3: CASSFHRELSSGANVLTF; DNA: TGTGCCAGCAGCTTTCACAGGGAACTTAGCTCTGGGGCCAACGTCCTGACTTTC
V: TRBV29-1; J: TRBJ2-5; size: few; D: -; CDR3: CSVLGPYQETQYF; DNA: TGCAGCGTTCTAGGACCGTACCAAGAGACCCAGTACTTC
V: TRBV12-3/TRBV12-4; J: TRBJ2-3; size: few; D: -; CDR3: CASSLGTSKNTDTQYF; DNA: TGTGCCAGCAGTTTGGGGACCTCCAAGAACACAGATACGCAGTATTTT
V: TRBV20-1; J: TRBJ1-3; size: few; D: -; CDR3: CSARQSSSGNTIYF; DNA: TGCAGTGCAAGACAGTCCAGCTCTGGAAACACCATATATTTT
V: TRBV12-3/TRBV12-4; J: TRBJ2-5; size: -; D: -; CDR3: CASGRDRETQYF; DNA: TGTGCCAGCGGCCGGGACCGAGAGACCCAGTACTTC
V: TRBV7-9; J: TRBJ1-2; size: few; D: -; CDR3: CASRPTPYGYTF; DNA: TGTGCCAGCCGCCCCACGCCTTATGGCTACACCTTC
V: TRBV3-1; J: TRBJ2-1; size: -; D: TRBD2; CDR3: CASSSSGGGTYNEQFF; DNA: TGTGCCAGCAGCTCAAGCGGCGGGGGGACATACAATGAGCAGTTCTTC
V: TRBV27; J: TRBJ2-7; size: -; D: -; CDR3: CASSLFTGEQYF; DNA: TGTGCCAGCAGTTTGTTTACGGGGGAGCAGTACTTC
V: TRBV12-3/TRBV12-4; J: TRBJ2-3; size: few; D: TRBD2; CDR3: CASRPGTKFTDTQYF; DNA: TGTGCCAGCAGGCCCGGGACTAAATTCACAGATACGCAGTATTTT
V: TRBV12-3/TRBV12-4; J: TRBJ2-1; size: -; D: TRBD2; CDR3: CASEAGANLNEQFF; DNA: TGTGCCAGCGAAGCGGGGGCGAACCTCAATGAGCAGTTCTTC
V: TRBV4-2; J: TRBJ2-7; size: few; D: -; CDR3: CASSALSSGNYEQYF; DNA: TGTGCCAGCAGTGCATTGTCGAGTGGGAACTACGAGCAGTACTTC
V: TRBV12-3/TRBV12-4; J: TRBJ2-7; size: -; D: -; CDR3: CASSGMTGSYEQYF; DNA: TGTGCCAGCAGTGGTATGACAGGCTCCTACGAGCAGTACTTC
V: TRBV6-2/TRBV6-3; J: TRBJ1-5; size: -; D: -; CDR3: CASSYVFFFPKATGDQPQHF; DNA: TGTGCCAGCAGTTACGTTTTCTTTTTTCCGAAGGCGACGGGGGATCAGCCCCAGCATTTT
V: TRBV10-3; J: TRBJ1-2; size: -; D: TRBD1; CDR3: CAISDHRDRVANYGYTF; DNA: TGTGCCATCAGTGACCACAGAGACAGGGTTGCTAACTATGGCTACACCTTC
V: TRBV4-2; J: TRBJ2-5; size: -; D: -; CDR3: CASSQSTQETQYF; DNA: TGTGCCAGCAGCCAGTCAACTCAAGAGACCCAGTACTTC
V: TRBV3-1; J: TRBJ1-1; size: few; D: -; CDR3: CASKDRDTEAFF; DNA: TGTGCCAGCAAAGACAGAGACACTGAAGCTTTCTTT
V: TRBV24-1; J: TRBJ2-7; size: few; D: -; CDR3: CATSDFYEQYF; DNA: TGTGCCACCAGTGATTTCTACGAGCAGTACTTC
V: TRBV7-9; J: TRBJ2-5; size: few; D: -; CDR3: CASSLPPQETQYF; DNA: TGTGCCAGCAGCTTACCCCCCCAAGAGACCCAGTACTTC
V: TRBV6-1; J: TRBJ1-1; size: -; D: -; CDR3: CASGHTNTEAFF; DNA: TGTGCCAGCGGACACACCAACACTGAAGCTTTCTTT
V: TRBV4-3; J: TRBJ2-1; size: many; D: -; CDR3: CASSQDLDYRANEQFF; DNA: TGCGCCAGCAGCCAAGATCTGGACTACCGGGCCAATGAGCAGTTCTTC
V: TRBV20-1; J: TRBJ1-2; size: few; D: -; CDR3: CSARDAGADYGYTF; DNA: TGCAGTGCTAGAGATGCGGGGGCAGACTATGGCTACACCTTC
V: TRBV5-1; J: TRBJ2-2; size: -; D: TRBD2; CDR3: CASSTEGRGTGELFF; DNA: TGCGCCAGCAGCACCGAGGGGAGGGGAACCGGGGAGCTGTTTTTT
V: TRBV11-2; J: TRBJ2-1; size: many; D: -; CDR3: CASSLVRGPYNEQFF; DNA: TGTGCCAGCAGCTTGGTCAGGGGACCCTACAATGAGCAGTTCTTC
V: TRBV7-2; J: TRBJ2-6; size: -; D: TRBD1; CDR3: CASRLTGAGANVLTF; DNA: TGTGCCAGCAGGTTAACAGGGGCCGGGGCCAACGTCCTGACTTTC
V: TRBV29-1; J: TRBJ2-3; size: few; D: TRBD2; CDR3: CSGGGSGLAGGRTQYF; DNA: TGCAGCGGTGGGGGATCTGGACTAGCGGGAGGTCGTACGCAGTATTTT
V: TRBV7-8; J: TRBJ2-7; size: -; D: TRBD1; CDR3: CASSPAGTASYEQYF; DNA: TGTGCCAGCAGCCCCGCCGGGACAGCTTCCTACGAGCAGTACTTC
V: TRBV29-1; J: TRBJ2-3; size: -; D: -; CDR3: CSVEDGKAADTQYF; DNA: TGCAGCGTTGAAGACGGGAAGGCCGCAGATACGCAGTATTTT
V: TRBV7-9; J: TRBJ2-5; size: -; D: TRBD1; CDR3: CASSAQGTGGTQYF; DNA: TGTGCCAGCAGCGCTCAAGGGACAGGGGGGACCCAGTACTTC
V: TRBV11-2; J: TRBJ2-5; size: few; D: -; CDR3: CASSLKGEETQYF; DNA: TGTGCCAGCAGCTTAAAGGGGGAGGAGACCCAGTACTTC
V: TRBV4-1; J: TRBJ2-7; size: few; D: TRBD2; CDR3: CASSLTGPGGDSYEQYF; DNA: TGCGCCAGCAGCCTTACGGGACCGGGGGGAGATAGCTACGAGCAGTACTTC
V: TRBV3-1; J: TRBJ1-1; size: -; D: -; CDR3: CASSQVFRAEAFF; DNA: TGTGCCAGCAGCCAAGTGTTCAGGGCTGAAGCTTTCTTT
V: TRBV13; J: TRBJ2-7; size: -; D: TRBD2; CDR3: CASSLGTSGSRYEQYF; DNA: TGTGCCAGCAGCTTAGGGACTAGCGGGAGTCGCTACGAGCAGTACTTC
V: TRBV12-3/TRBV12-4; J: TRBJ2-7; size: -; D: TRBD2; CDR3: CASSSLAGDPYEQYF; DNA: TGTGCCAGCAGCTCACTAGCGGGAGACCCCTACGAGCAGTACTTC
V: TRBV9; J: TRBJ2-5; size: -; D: TRBD2; CDR3: CASSAGGGLVQETQYF; DNA: TGTGCCAGCAGCGCGGGGGGGGGACTAGTACAAGAGACCCAGTACTTC
V: TRBV27; J: TRBJ1-5; size: -; D: -; CDR3: CASSLSGGGFQPQHF; DNA: TGTGCCAGCAGTTTATCGGGGGGGGGTTTTCAGCCCCAGCATTTT
V: TRBV20-1; J: TRBJ2-5; size: -; D: TRBD2; CDR3: CSASSAGEYQETQYF; DNA: TGCAGTGCTAGTTCCGCGGGGGAGTACCAAGAGACCCAGTACTTC
V: TRBV6-5; J: TRBJ2-2; size: -; D: -; CDR3: CASSYWLEGTGELFF; DNA: TGTGCCAGCAGTTACTGGCTAGAGGGCACCGGGGAGCTGTTTTTT
V: TRBV20-1; J: TRBJ2-7; size: few; D: TRBD1; CDR3: CSANHRDRPPYEQYF; DNA: TGCAGTGCGAATCATCGGGACAGGCCTCCCTACGAGCAGTACTTC